The T cell receptor beta chain described here comes from a study of identical twins. TCRdb itself ran the 5' RACE reads through MiXCR, one entry per CDR3 protein. This table holds hundreds of thousands of distinct CDR3 sequences, 18% found once. All donors were healthy, and all were Caucasian. In this sample, this clonotype turned up a few times. The length of the CDR3 is 14 residues. CDR1 and CDR2 (germline): SGHAT, FQDESV (reference sequence). J gave up 5 bases and V 5 bases, and 8 bases lay outside the gene matches. This same sample was also taken into another study, of T cells expressing NK-cell markers. From that study: It is unclear if expanded NKG2C-expressing clones target HCMV antigens.

The genes are TRBV11-1 and TRBJ2-7; the match to TRBD1 covers 8 bases. The TCR comes from a woman younger than 30 in good health. Sequences were obtained from PBMCs. The CDR3 coding sequence is TGTGCCAGCAGCCCACCGGACAGGGCCCACGAGCAGTACTTC. Its protein product is CASSPPDRAHEQYF.